A selection of T cell receptor beta chains follows, all from one sample in a study of T cell repertoires in cytomegalovirus infection. Antigens for these TCRs are unknown. TCRdb called the reads again in MiXCR, with one record for every CDR3 protein. The data hold some 920,000 distinct CDR3 sequences, with 30% to 40% observed a single time. The sequencing used cultured CD8+ T cells from PBMCs, collected from culture after CMV antigen stimulation. The receptors were sampled from a human donor in good health (CMV status not recorded). Some clones in this sample may be carry-over from other donors' samples. CDR3s include the opening cysteine and the closing phenylalanine or tryptophan. The D gene is left open where the match is weak. Expanded clones are given a class, and other clones once, few, many or no size at all.

j_call: TRBJ1-3
clone_size: many
v_call: TRBV7-4
d_call: TRBD1
cdr3_nt: TGTGCCAGCAGCTTTGACAGGGAGATCCCTGGAAACACCATATATTTT
cdr3_aa: CASSFDREIPGNTIYF

j_call: TRBJ2-5
clone_size: many
v_call: TRBV28
d_call: .
cdr3_nt: TGTGCCAGCAGTTTATTCAGTCAAGAGACCCAGTACTTC
cdr3_aa: CASSLFSQETQYF

j_call: TRBJ2-1
clone_size: few
v_call: TRBV6-2/TRBV6-3
d_call: TRBD1
cdr3_nt: TGTGCCAGCACCCCGGACAGGGACACCTACAATGAGCAGTTCTTC
cdr3_aa: CASTPDRDTYNEQFF

j_call: TRBJ2-3
clone_size: few
v_call: TRBV7-6
d_call: .
cdr3_nt: TGTGCCAGCAGCTTAGATGGCCGCGCCGCAGATACGCAGTATTTT
cdr3_aa: CASSLDGRAADTQYF

j_call: TRBJ2-7
clone_size: .
v_call: TRBV7-6
d_call: .
cdr3_nt: TGTGCCAGCAGCCTCATAGACGGTTGGAGCTCCTACGAGCAGTACTTC
cdr3_aa: CASSLIDGWSSYEQYF

j_call: TRBJ2-1
clone_size: many
v_call: TRBV11-2
d_call: .
cdr3_nt: TGTGCCAGCAGCCCTGTCCGGGGATTCGGCGATGAGCAGTTCTTC
cdr3_aa: CASSPVRGFGDEQFF

j_call: TRBJ2-1
clone_size: many
v_call: TRBV7-2
d_call: TRBD1
cdr3_nt: TGTGCCAGCAGCTTTATAAGACAGGGTTACAATGAGCAGTTCTTC
cdr3_aa: CASSFIRQGYNEQFF

j_call: TRBJ2-5
clone_size: .
v_call: TRBV2
d_call: .
cdr3_nt: TGTGCCACCCCACGGGGTACGACCCAGTACTTC
cdr3_aa: CATPRGTTQYF

j_call: TRBJ1-3
clone_size: once
v_call: TRBV4-2
d_call: TRBD1
cdr3_nt: TGTGCCAGCAGCCTCTCGCAGGGGCTGACAGGGGAGAGCTCTGGAAACACCATATATTTT
cdr3_aa: CASSLSQGLTGESSGNTIYF

j_call: TRBJ2-2
clone_size: few
v_call: TRBV7-3
d_call: TRBD2
cdr3_nt: TGTGCCAGCAGCCAACCGTTCAGACTAGCGGAGAACACCGGGGAGCTGTTTTTT
cdr3_aa: CASSQPFRLAENTGELFF

j_call: TRBJ2-1
clone_size: .
v_call: TRBV20-1
d_call: .
cdr3_nt: TGCAGTGCCCCCGAGGACAAAATCCTTTTCAAATCCTACAATGAGCAGTTCTTC
cdr3_aa: CSAPEDKILFKSYNEQFF

j_call: TRBJ1-1
clone_size: .
v_call: TRBV12-3/TRBV12-4
d_call: .
cdr3_nt: TGTGCCAGCACCCTTTTCGTCTTCAACACTGAAGCTTTCTTT
cdr3_aa: CASTLFVFNTEAFF

j_call: TRBJ1-1
clone_size: .
v_call: TRBV29-1
d_call: .
cdr3_nt: TGCAGCGTTGGTATAGGGCAAAACACTGAAGCTTTCTTT
cdr3_aa: CSVGIGQNTEAFF

j_call: TRBJ2-2
clone_size: few
v_call: TRBV7-6
d_call: .
cdr3_nt: TGTGCCAGCTCTTCTATGTTCCGGGGCGACGGGGAGCTGTTTTTT
cdr3_aa: CASSSMFRGDGELFF

j_call: TRBJ1-2
clone_size: few
v_call: TRBV28
d_call: TRBD1
cdr3_nt: TGTGCCAGCAGCGGATCGACAGGGTATGGCTACACCTTC
cdr3_aa: CASSGSTGYGYTF

j_call: TRBJ1-2
clone_size: .
v_call: TRBV27
d_call: .
cdr3_nt: TGTGCCAGCAGCGGGGGGCCCAACTATGGCTACACCTTC
cdr3_aa: CASSGGPNYGYTF

j_call: TRBJ2-2
clone_size: .
v_call: TRBV7-9
d_call: .
cdr3_nt: TGTGCCAGCCCCGGTTCGAACACCGGGGAGCTGTTTTTT
cdr3_aa: CASPGSNTGELFF

j_call: TRBJ2-2
clone_size: .
v_call: TRBV7-9
d_call: TRBD2
cdr3_nt: TGTGCCAGCCGGAGCCCGGGACTAGCTGTCGGGGAGCTGTTTTTT
cdr3_aa: CASRSPGLAVGELFF

j_call: TRBJ2-5
clone_size: few
v_call: TRBV27
d_call: TRBD2
cdr3_nt: TGTGCCAGCAGACGCACGGGGGGGCAAGAGACCCAGTACTTC
cdr3_aa: CASRRTGGQETQYF

j_call: TRBJ2-3
clone_size: .
v_call: TRBV14
d_call: .
cdr3_nt: TGTGCCAGCAGCCAGTACCGGAACACAGATACGCAGTATTTT
cdr3_aa: CASSQYRNTDTQYF

j_call: TRBJ2-1
clone_size: few
v_call: TRBV5-6
d_call: .
cdr3_nt: TGTGCCAGCAGCTTGGTGGCGAGGGCCTATAATGAGCAGTTCTTC
cdr3_aa: CASSLVARAYNEQFF

j_call: TRBJ1-6
clone_size: few
v_call: TRBV7-9
d_call: TRBD1
cdr3_nt: TGTGCCAGCAGCTCACGGACAGGGGGACTTTCACCCCTCCACTTT
cdr3_aa: CASSSRTGGLSPLHF

j_call: TRBJ1-5
clone_size: .
v_call: TRBV29-1
d_call: .
cdr3_nt: TGCAGCGTGGCGACAGGCACCAATCAGCCCCAGCATTTT
cdr3_aa: CSVATGTNQPQHF

j_call: TRBJ2-2
clone_size: once
v_call: TRBV4-1
d_call: .
cdr3_nt: TGCGCCAGCAGCCATAGGGGCGGGGGCCTTAACACCGGGGAGCTGTTTTTT
cdr3_aa: CASSHRGGGLNTGELFF